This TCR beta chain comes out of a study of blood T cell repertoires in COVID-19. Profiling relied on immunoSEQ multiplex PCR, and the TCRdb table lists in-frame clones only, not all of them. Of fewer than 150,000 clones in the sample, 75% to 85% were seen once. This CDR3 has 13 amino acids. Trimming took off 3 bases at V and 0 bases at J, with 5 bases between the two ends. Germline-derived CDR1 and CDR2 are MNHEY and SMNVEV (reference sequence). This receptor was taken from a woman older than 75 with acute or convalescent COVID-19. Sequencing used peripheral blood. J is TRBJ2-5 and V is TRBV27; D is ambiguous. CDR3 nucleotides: TGTGCCAGCAGTTTGTACAACCAAGAGACCCAGTACTTC. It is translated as CASSLYNQETQYF.